The 17 T cell receptor beta chains reported below all come from one sample, sequenced in a study of cytomegalovirus exposure and HLA in healthy donors. The PCR was carried out with 60 Vbeta primers and 13 Jbeta primers. Clones were sequenced by immunoSEQ multiplex PCR, and TCRdb holds only the in-frame ones, with some missing. The table lists 90,000 to 140,000 clones, around 63% of them singletons. The sequenced material came from PBMCs. These receptors all stem from a young man in good health and CMV-seronegative.

For this clone: Different DNA sequences within this sample yield the same CDR3. As DNA, the CDR3 is TGTGCCAGTAGTATTGCTGGAGGCACAGATACGCAGTATTTT. Translating it yields CASSIAGGTDTQYF. The chain is built from TRBV19 and TRBJ2-3; D remains unclear. The germline CDR1 and CDR2 sequences are LNHDA and SQIVND (reference sequence). V was cut by 3 bases and J by 1 base, with 8 bases left in between. CDR3 size: 14 residues.

V gene TRBV4-1 combines with J gene TRBJ1-5, with D possibly matching TRBD1 (5 bases). The germline V gene has CDR1 MGHRA and CDR2 YSYEKL. Trimming left V 0 bases short and J 5 bases short, with 11 bases between. The CDR3 spans 15 residues. The CDR3 DNA follows: TGCGCCAGCAGCCAAGATCAGGGAATCCATCAGCCCCAGCATTTT. Protein sequence: CASSQDQGIHQPQHF.

This clone showed up just a few times. The V gene is TRBV7-9, the J gene TRBJ1-1, with D unresolved. The CDR3 runs 15 residues. Germline V lookup: CDR1 SEHNR, CDR2 FQNEAQ (reference sequence). V lost 5 bases to trimming and J lost 0 bases, with 13 bases between them. CDR3 sequence (DNA): TGTGCCAGCAGCATCAGGATCCGCATGAACACTGAAGCTTTCTTT. Protein product: CASSIRIRMNTEAFF.

The rearrangement uses TRBV27 and TRBJ2-7, with 7 bases that match TRBD1. CDR3 length: 14 residues. V gave up 2 bases and J gave up 2 bases; unmatched junction bases: 3. Germline assignment: CDR1 MNHEY and CDR2 SMNVEV (reference sequence). The CDR3 DNA is TGTGCCAGCAGTTTAGGACAGGATCCCTACGAGCAGTACTTC. Its protein is CASSLGQDPYEQYF.

The chain is built from TRBV4-1 and TRBJ1-2, with D maybe TRBD1 (5 bases). V was cut by 2 bases and J by 4 bases, with 11 bases left in between. CDR1 is MGHRA and CDR2 is YSYEKL in the germline V gene. The CDR3 sequence is 14 residues long. The CDR3 DNA sequence: TGCGCCAGCAGCCAACCGACAGATCCCTATGGCTACACCTTC. Translated, it gives CASSQPTDPYGYTF.

This rearrangement joins TRBV2 to TRBJ1-5; 10 nucleotides agree with TRBD1. Trimming cost V 7 bases and J 4 bases; bases outside gene matches: 4. The CDR3 sequence is 14 residues long. Germline V gene sequence: CDR1 SNHLY, CDR2 FYNNEI. The CDR3 sequence is CASTRTGGNQPQHF. The CDR3 DNA is TGTGCCAGCACTCGGACAGGGGGGAATCAGCCCCAGCATTTT.

The chain carries TRBV28 and TRBJ1-5, with a tentative D call TRBD1 (5 bases). Trimming cost V 3 bases and J 0 bases, with 9 bases left between them. CDR3 length equals 15 residues. Germline CDR1 is MDHEN and CDR2 is SYDVKM. The CDR3, as DNA: TGTGCCAGCAGTTTCAGACAGACTAGCAATCAGCCCCAGCATTTT. Protein: CASSFRQTSNQPQHF.

The chain combines TRBV11-3 with TRBJ2-1; a possible D gene is TRBD2 (5 bases). V lost 5 bases, J lost 7 bases, and 12 bases lay in between. The CDR3 length is 13 residues. Germline values: CDR1 SGHNT, CDR2 YENEEA. CDR3 DNA sequence: TGTGCCAGCAGCCCCGGGATAAGGAATGAGCAGTTCTTC. Protein: CASSPGIRNEQFF.

The CDR3: CASSLVRDSEQFF. The CDR3 DNA sequence: TGTGCCAGCAGCTTAGTGCGGGACTCCGAGCAGTTCTTC. V is TRBV11-3 and J is TRBJ2-1, with D maybe TRBD2 (6 bases). Germline V gene lookup returns CDR1 SGHNT and CDR2 YENEEA. The CDR3 is 13 amino acids. V dropped 1 base and J dropped 10 bases, with 11 bases sitting between them.

V usage is TRBV2 and J usage is TRBJ2-1, with 9 bases identical to TRBD2. After removal of 6 bases from V and 8 bases from J, the junction contained 2 bases not matched to a gene. This CDR3 has 12 amino acids. In germline, CDR1 is SNHLY, CDR2 FYNNEI. CDR3 bases: TGTGCCAGCAGGACTAGCGGAGATGAGCAGTTCTTC. Translation: CASRTSGDEQFF.

The chain has TRBV6-5 and TRBJ1-1, with 8 bases aligning to TRBD1. The CDR3 extends over 14 amino acids. V lost 6 bases to trimming and J lost 1 base; unmatched junction nucleotides: 4. The germline V gene has CDR1 MNHEY and CDR2 SVGAGI. The CDR3 DNA follows: TGTGCCAGCAGGAAACAGGGGGGGAACACTGAAGCTTTCTTT. Translation: CASRKQGGNTEAFF.

This chain connects TRBV7-6 to TRBJ2-2; D is unresolved. In germline, CDR1 is SGHVS, CDR2 FNYEAQ. The CDR3 contains 14 residues. Deletions cut 5 bases from V and 6 bases from J, with 13 bases between. CDR3 in amino acids: CASSGAGDPGELFF. The CDR3 nucleotides read TGTGCCAGCAGCGGTGCCGGAGATCCCGGGGAGCTGTTTTTT.

The V and J genes are TRBV27 and TRBJ1-3; possibly TRBD1 for D (6 bases). This CDR3 has 14 residues. Germline CDR1 and CDR2: MNHEY and SMNVEV (reference sequence). V lost 8 bases to trimming and J lost 2 bases, with 13 bases between them. CDR3 protein: CASRTDRTGNTIYF. The CDR3 region has the DNA TGTGCCAGCCGAACGGACAGAACTGGAAACACCATATATTTT.

Here the CDR3 reads CAISEPDRGYEQYF. The CDR3 DNA sequence: TGTGCCATCAGTGAGCCGGACAGGGGCTACGAGCAGTACTTC. The V call is TRBV10-3, the J call TRBJ2-7, with 9 bases lining up with TRBD1. CDR3 length: 14 residues. CDR1 is ENHRY, CDR2 SYGVKD, per germline. The trim removed 2 bases at V and 3 bases at J, leaving 2 bases unmatched.

This rearrangement joins TRBV4-2 to TRBJ1-4, with D perhaps matching TRBD1 (5 bases). V dropped 7 bases and J dropped 0 bases, with 12 bases sitting between them. The CDR3 extends over 15 amino acids. Germline V lookup: CDR1 LGHNA, CDR2 YNFKEQ. The CDR3: CASTPMTATNEKLFF. Here the CDR3 DNA reads TGTGCCAGCACCCCCATGACAGCAACTAATGAAAAACTGTTTTTT.

This rearrangement joins TRBV6-5 to TRBJ2-6; D unclear. Germline lookup yields CDR1 MNHEY and CDR2 SVGAGI. V lost 4 bases and J 0 bases, leaving 4 bases between the germline ends. This CDR3 has 14 residues. CDR3 protein: CASSSSSGANVLTF. The CDR3 DNA sequence: TGTGCCAGCAGTTCGAGCTCTGGGGCCAACGTCCTGACTTTC.

CDR3 sequence reads: CASSQVLAGANTGELFF. The CDR3 DNA follows: TGCGCCAGCAGCCAAGTTTTAGCGGGCGCGAACACCGGGGAGCTGTTTTTT. The rearrangement joins TRBV4-1 to TRBJ2-2; 7 bases align to TRBD2. The CDR3 has 17 residues. CDR1 and CDR2 (germline): MGHRA, YSYEKL. V gave up 1 base and J gave up 0 bases; unmatched junction bases: 5.